This passage covers 12 T cell receptor beta chains from one sample sequenced in a study of vaccination effects on CD4 cells after COVID-19. Sequencing used immunoSEQ multiplex PCR; TCRdb keeps in-frame clones, though not all of them. The profile shows roughly 31,000 clones, around three quarters of them singletons. Culture proceeded for nine to ten days, and CD4+ T cells were then isolated. Their cognate antigens are unknown. The input for sequencing was CD4+ T cells from PBMCs cultured without peptide, taken before COVID-19 vaccination. Receptor source: a human donor who received a COVID-19 vaccine.

The chain links TRBV5-1 to TRBJ1-2, with 8 bases matching TRBD1. J gave up 2 bases and V 2 bases, and 2 bases lay outside the gene matches. Germline V gives CDR1 SGHRS, CDR2 YFSETQ. CDR3 size: 14 residues. This CDR3 reads CASSLRTGNYGYTF. CDR3 DNA: TGCGCCAGCAGCTTACGGACAGGGAACTATGGCTACACCTTC.

J is TRBJ1-1 and V is TRBV12-3 or TRBV12-4; D not resolved. Deletions cut 3 bases from V and 1 base from J, with 6 bases between. The CDR3 is 13 residues long. The CDR3 loop reads CASSFSGNTEAFF. The CDR3 DNA reads TGTGCCAGCAGTTTTTCGGGGAACACTGAAGCTTTCTTT.

Only a few counts were recorded for this clone. This chain uses TRBV29-1 with TRBJ1-1, with 7 nucleotides matching TRBD1. The ends lost 4 bases at V and 3 bases at J; junction bases unmatched: 5. The CDR3 is made up of 13 amino acids. Germline CDR1 and CDR2: SQVTM and ANQGSEA. CDR3 loop: CSVVKGADTEAFF. The CDR3 DNA follows: TGCAGCGTTGTCAAGGGGGCGGACACTGAAGCTTTCTTT.

The rearrangement joins TRBV7-6 to TRBJ2-3; D ambiguous. The CDR3 sequence is 15 residues long. Germline-derived CDR1 and CDR2 are SGHVS and FNYEAQ. Trimming stripped 2 bases from V and 6 bases from J, with 15 bases between. DNA of the CDR3: TGTGCCAGCAGCTTAAACCACCAACCGTGGGATACGCAGTATTTT. Encoded protein: CASSLNHQPWDTQYF.

The chain has TRBV2 and TRBJ2-1; D gene ambiguous. The germline V gene has CDR1 SNHLY and CDR2 FYNNEI. CDR3 length equals 16 residues. The V end lost 1 base, the J end lost 0 bases, and 10 bases lay between the germline ends. DNA of the CDR3: TGTGCCAGCAGTGAAGAGGCCCTCCTCTCCTACAATGAGCAGTTCTTC. Amino acids: CASSEEALLSYNEQFF.

This chain joins TRBV25-1 and TRBJ1-2; 7 bases fit TRBD1. This CDR3 is built from 13 residues. Per the germline V gene, CDR1 is MGHDK and CDR2 is SYGVNS. The trim removed 6 bases at V and 6 bases at J, leaving 7 bases unmatched. Here the CDR3 reads CASSRQGGDGYTF. CDR3 nucleotides: TGTGCCAGCAGCCGACAGGGCGGAGATGGCTACACCTTC.

The chain couples TRBV7-8 to TRBJ1-2; unclear D gene. V was cut by 7 bases and J by 2 bases, with 20 bases left in between. Per germline, CDR1 SGHVS and CDR2 FQNEAQ. There are 16 residues in the CDR3. The CDR3 reads CASNRGRLQENYGYTF. For the CDR3, the DNA is TGTGCCAGCAACCGAGGACGATTGCAAGAGAACTATGGCTACACCTTC.

The chain has TRBV18 and TRBJ2-3, with D unclear. The CDR3 is made up of 12 amino acids. The V end was cut by 2 bases, the J end by 4 bases, with 4 bases between. CDR1 and CDR2 from the germline V gene are KGHSH and LQKENI. The chain's CDR3 is CASSPKADTQYF. CDR3 sequence (DNA): TGTGCCAGCTCACCAAAAGCAGATACGCAGTATTTT.

The chain couples TRBV7-2 to TRBJ2-5, with D possibly TRBD1 on 5 matching bases. The CDR3 is 13 amino acids. In germline, CDR1 is SGHTA, CDR2 FQGNSA. V was cut by 1 base and J by 5 bases, with 8 bases left in between. CDR3 sequence: CASSLGQGETQYF. Here the CDR3 DNA reads TGTGCCAGCAGCTTAGGGCAGGGTGAGACCCAGTACTTC.

J is TRBJ1-4 and V is TRBV27; perhaps TRBD1 as D (6 bases). Trimming cost V 9 bases and J 8 bases, with 16 bases left between them. This CDR3 is 13 amino acids long. Germline-derived CDR1 and CDR2 are MNHEY and SMNVEV (reference sequence). The CDR3, as DNA: TGTGCCAGTTCTTTCGGGGGCAGGGAAAAACTGTTTTTT. Translation gives CASSFGGREKLFF.

This sequence joins TRBV24-1 and TRBJ2-1; 10 bases agree with TRBD2. V was clipped by 4 bases and J by 9 bases; unmatched bases: 5. Germline CDR1 reads KGHDR; CDR2 reads SFDVKD. This CDR3 has 14 residues. The CDR3, as DNA: TGTGCCACCAGTGACGAGCGGGGGGGCCGTGAGCAGTTCTTC. It codes for CATSDERGGREQFF.

This clone came up a few times. J is TRBJ1-1 and V is TRBV6-1, with D perhaps matching TRBD1 (6 bases). The germline CDR1 and CDR2 sequences are MNHNS and SASEGT. The V gene lost 2 bases and the J gene lost 2 bases, with 12 bases spanning the gap. The CDR3 length is 15 residues. The CDR3 sequence is CASSERGDFNTEAFF. The CDR3 DNA sequence: TGTGCCAGCAGTGAAAGGGGGGATTTCAACACTGAAGCTTTCTTT.